These 21 T cell receptor beta chains share one sample of origin, sequenced in a study of cytomegalovirus exposure and HLA in healthy donors. Sequenced by immunoSEQ multiplex PCR; TCRdb stores in-frame clones only, minus some. The data show 190,000 or so clones, more than 65% seen once. The sample was PBMCs. The receptors come from a woman aged 25 to 39 in good health and CMV-seropositive.

V and J are TRBV20-1 and TRBJ2-5, with D uncertain. CDR3 length equals 11 residues. Trimming removed 6 bases from V and 5 bases from J, with 10 bases in between. Germline loops: CDR1 DFQATT, CDR2 SNEGSKA (reference sequence). The CDR3 DNA sequence: TGCAGTGCGAGTTTGCTGGAGACCCAGTACTTC. Translation gives CSASLLETQYF.

The J gene is TRBJ2-7, the V gene TRBV28; D might be TRBD2 (6 bases). Trimming cost V 7 bases and J 4 bases, with 14 bases left between them. Germline values: CDR1 MDHEN, CDR2 SYDVKM. This CDR3 has 13 residues. The CDR3 nucleotides read TGTGCCAGCACCTTGGGGGGTGCGTACGAGCAGTACTTC. Translation gives CASTLGGAYEQYF.

This clone turned up a few times. The chain links TRBV15 to TRBJ1-5, with D possibly matching TRBD1 (6 bases). CDR1 and CDR2 (germline): LNHNV, YYDKDF (reference sequence). The length of the CDR3 is 14 residues. Trimming cost V 5 bases and J 4 bases, with 12 bases left between them. The CDR3 sequence is CATSWGLANQPQHF. The CDR3 DNA is TGTGCCACCAGCTGGGGGCTGGCAAATCAGCCCCAGCATTTT.

This rearrangement joins TRBV5-6 to TRBJ2-7; a weak D match, TRBD2 (5 bases). From germline, CDR1 is SGHDT and CDR2 YYEEEE. The V and J ends lost 1 base and 6 bases respectively, with 8 bases between them. The CDR3 covers 12 residues. The CDR3 reads CASSLPLGEQYF. CDR3 DNA: TGTGCCAGCAGCTTGCCACTAGGCGAGCAGTACTTC.

The V call is TRBV5-1, the J call TRBJ2-1; 12 bases map to TRBD1. The V gene end was trimmed by 7 bases and the J gene end by 9 bases; junction bases not matched to a gene: 11. This CDR3 region has 15 residues. Per the germline V gene, CDR1 is SGHRS and CDR2 is YFSETQ. This CDR3 is CASSEGQGAGSEQFF. The CDR3 DNA is TGCGCCAGCTCCGAGGGACAGGGGGCGGGGAGTGAGCAGTTCTTC.

The chain couples TRBV19 to TRBJ1-5, with 10 bases lining up with TRBD1. J gave up 5 bases and V 4 bases, and 8 bases lay outside the gene matches. This CDR3 has 16 amino acids. Looked up from germline, CDR1 is LNHDA and CDR2 is SQIVND (reference sequence). CDR3 amino acids: CASSRQGARVDQPQHF. The CDR3 DNA is TGTGCCAGTAGTAGACAGGGGGCCAGGGTAGATCAGCCCCAGCATTTT.

The gene calls are TRBV4-1 and TRBJ1-1; no clear D gene. This CDR3 has 13 amino acids. Trimming took 0 bases from V and 7 from J, leaving 9 bases between them. Germline-derived CDR1 and CDR2 are MGHRA and YSYEKL. The CDR3 protein is CASSQDWQVEAFF. As DNA, the CDR3 is TGCGCCAGCAGCCAAGATTGGCAGGTTGAAGCTTTCTTT.

The J gene is TRBJ1-2, the V gene TRBV6-5; D might be TRBD1 (6 bases). This CDR3 is 13 amino acids long. Trimming shortened V by 5 bases and J by 4 bases, and 11 bases separated the two germline ends. Germline-derived CDR1 and CDR2 are MNHEY and SVGAGI. The CDR3 coding sequence is TGTGCCAGCAGTCCCGGACAGCTCTATGGCTACACCTTC. It specifies CASSPGQLYGYTF.

The rearrangement uses TRBV18 and TRBJ2-5; TRBD2 agrees at 10 bases. Per germline, CDR1 KGHSH and CDR2 LQKENI. This CDR3 region has 14 residues. J was trimmed by 5 bases and V by 4 bases; bases with no gene match: 4. The CDR3: CASSRSGRDETQYF. CDR3 nucleotides: TGTGCCAGCTCACGGAGCGGGAGGGATGAGACCCAGTACTTC. Variable domain in full (rest from reference TRBV18 and TRBJ2-5): NAGVMQNPRHLVRRRGQEARLRCSPMKGHSHVYWYRQLPEEGLKFMVYLQKENIIDESGMPKERFSAEFPKEGPSILRIQQVVRGDSAAYFCASSRSGRDETQYFGPGTRLLVL.

The rearrangement uses TRBV2 and TRBJ2-3; TRBD2 agrees at 8 bases. Germline trimming cut 7 bases from V and 3 bases from J; bases unmatched to any gene: 9. Germline lookup yields CDR1 SNHLY and CDR2 FYNNEI. The CDR3 consists of 15 residues. The chain's CDR3 is CASNERAGGTDTQYF. Here the CDR3 DNA reads TGTGCCAGCAACGAGCGGGCGGGGGGTACAGATACGCAGTATTTT.

The chain employs TRBV7-8 and TRBJ2-1; 12 bases map to TRBD1. CDR1 is SGHVS, CDR2 FQNEAQ, per germline. Trimming took 8 bases from V and 4 from J; bases not matched to a gene: 9. The CDR3 loop spans 16 amino acids. CDR3 protein: CASGLWGQGAYNEQFF. The CDR3 DNA sequence: TGTGCCAGCGGATTATGGGGACAGGGGGCGTACAATGAGCAGTTCTTC. The full variable domain, completed using reference TRBV7-8 and TRBJ2-1, is GAGVSQSPRYKVAKRGQDVALRCDPISGHVSLFWYQQALGQGPEFLTYFQNEAQLDKSGLPSDRFFAERPEGSVSTLKIQRTQQEDSAVYLCASGLWGQGAYNEQFFGPGTRLTVL.

J is TRBJ1-1 and V is TRBV27; D might be TRBD1 (5 bases). This CDR3 has 13 amino acids. Germline V lookup: CDR1 MNHEY, CDR2 SMNVEV (reference sequence). V lost 4 bases and J lost 3, with 9 bases in between. The CDR3 reads CASSSKTDTEAFF. The CDR3 DNA follows: TGTGCCAGCAGTTCGAAGACAGACACTGAAGCTTTCTTT.

This clone was recorded once. This chain connects TRBV6-1 to TRBJ2-6; TRBD1 agrees at 9 bases. The V and J ends lost 9 bases and 5 bases, in that order; junction bases with no gene match: 8. CDR1 is MNHNS, CDR2 SASEGT, per germline. The CDR3 totals 15 residues. The CDR3 sequence is CASTGGATWANVLTF. The CDR3 DNA is TGTGCCAGTACAGGGGGCGCAACCTGGGCCAACGTCCTGACTTTC.

The chain carries TRBV4-2 and TRBJ1-2, with 10 bases lining up with TRBD1. Germline CDR1 and CDR2: LGHNA and YNFKEQ. J gave up 4 bases and V 4 bases, and 15 bases lay outside the gene matches. The CDR3 is 18 residues long. CDR3 protein: CASSRQSGTGVPIYGYTF. For the CDR3, the DNA is TGTGCCAGCAGCCGACAGTCCGGGACAGGGGTCCCTATCTATGGCTACACCTTC.

The gene calls are TRBV30 and TRBJ1-2, with D tentatively TRBD1 (5 bases). Germline assignment: CDR1 GTSNPN and CDR2 SVGIG (reference sequence). This CDR3 contains 14 residues. The ends were cut back, 0 bases at V and 8 bases at J, with 16 bases in the middle. The CDR3 nucleotides read TGTGCCTGGAGTGTAGGTGGGGCATTTAGGGGCTACACCTTC. Translating gives CAWSVGGAFRGYTF.

The rearrangement links TRBV29-1 to TRBJ2-1; 10 positions match TRBD1. The CDR3 totals 11 residues. The ends lost 6 bases at V and 9 bases at J; junction bases unmatched: 2. The germline V gene has CDR1 SQVTM and CDR2 ANQGSEA. DNA for the CDR3: TGCAGCGTGGACAGGGGGGGTGAGCAGTTCTTC. Protein: CSVDRGGEQFF.

This rearrangement joins TRBV7-9 to TRBJ2-7; 10 positions agree with TRBD1. Germline lookup yields CDR1 SEHNR and CDR2 FQNEAQ (reference sequence). After removal of 0 bases from V and 4 bases from J, the junction contained 6 bases not matched to a gene. The CDR3 sequence is 16 residues long. CDR3 sequence reads: CASSLAGTGVAYEQYF. In nucleotides, the CDR3 is TGTGCCAGCAGCTTAGCGGGGACAGGGGTAGCTTACGAGCAGTACTTC.

CDR3 sequence reads: CASHQGAEAFF. The DNA of the CDR3 is TGTGCCAGCCACCAGGGCGCTGAAGCTTTCTTT. V and J are TRBV6-5 and TRBJ1-1, with D perhaps matching TRBD1 (5 bases). Deletions cut 8 bases from V and 6 bases from J, with 10 bases between. This CDR3 comprises 11 residues. Germline loops: CDR1 MNHEY, CDR2 SVGAGI.

The V gene is TRBV7-9, the J gene TRBJ2-7; TRBD1 is a possible D gene (5 bases). Germline values: CDR1 SEHNR, CDR2 FQNEAQ (reference sequence). This CDR3 has 13 residues. Trimming took off 2 bases at V and 6 bases at J, with 11 bases between the two ends. The chain's CDR3 is CASSLLGLAEQYF. The CDR3 nucleotides read TGTGCCAGCAGCTTACTGGGGCTGGCCGAGCAGTACTTC.

The rearrangement uses TRBV28 and TRBJ2-1; D ambiguous. The ends were cut back, 6 bases at V and 6 bases at J, with 9 bases in the middle. Germline CDR1 reads MDHEN; CDR2 reads SYDVKM. The CDR3 sequence is 12 residues long. The CDR3 spells CASRPWSNEQFF. CDR3 coding DNA: TGTGCCAGCAGACCATGGAGCAATGAGCAGTTCTTC.

This rearrangement joins TRBV27 to TRBJ2-7, with 13 bases fitting TRBD2. The trim removed 5 bases at V and 4 bases at J, leaving 5 bases unmatched. Germline assignment: CDR1 MNHEY and CDR2 SMNVEV (reference sequence). The CDR3 runs to 15 residues. In nucleotides, the CDR3 is TGTGCCAGCAGTAGTGGGACTAGCGGGAATTACGAGCAGTACTTC. Its protein product is CASSSGTSGNYEQYF.